This entry features one T cell receptor beta chain sequence. Its matching antigen is unknown. The data derive from a study of long-term antiretroviral therapy in people with HIV. Researchers report immunoSEQ v3.0 was run at survey level. Produced via immunoSEQ multiplex PCR; TCRdb's table is partial and in-frame only. The data hold approximately 35,000 clones, with nearly 95% observed a single time. V lost 5 bases, J lost 2 bases, and 22 bases lay in between. Germline values: CDR1 LNHDA, CDR2 SQIVND (reference sequence). This CDR3 is 18 amino acids long. Study-wide results and caveats: Clones that expanded before ART (that is, prior to treatment) dominated the repertoire at all time points. Post-ART samples showed increased diversity that remained below transplant donor control levels.

This receptor was identified in a woman aged 45-59 years with HIV. The chain couples TRBV19 to TRBJ1-5; TRBD1 is a possible D gene (5 bases). Sequencing used unsorted PBMCs, obtained around 5 years after starting antiretroviral therapy. The CDR3 coding sequence is TGTGCCAGTAGTCCCCGACGGAGGGTCAGGGAGGGCAATCAGCCCCAGCATTTT. Protein product: CASSPRRRVREGNQPQHF.